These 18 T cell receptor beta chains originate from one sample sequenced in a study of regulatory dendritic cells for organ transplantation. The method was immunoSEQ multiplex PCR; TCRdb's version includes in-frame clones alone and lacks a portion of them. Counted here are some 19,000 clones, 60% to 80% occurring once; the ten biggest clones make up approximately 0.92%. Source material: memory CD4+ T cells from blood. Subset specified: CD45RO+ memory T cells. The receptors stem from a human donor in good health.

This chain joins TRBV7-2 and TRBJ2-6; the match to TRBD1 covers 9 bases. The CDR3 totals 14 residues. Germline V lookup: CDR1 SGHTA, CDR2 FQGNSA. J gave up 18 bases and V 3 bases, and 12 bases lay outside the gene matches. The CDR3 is CASSLQQGADGGTF. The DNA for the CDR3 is TGTGCCAGCAGCTTGCAACAGGGGGCGGATGGGGGGACTTTC.

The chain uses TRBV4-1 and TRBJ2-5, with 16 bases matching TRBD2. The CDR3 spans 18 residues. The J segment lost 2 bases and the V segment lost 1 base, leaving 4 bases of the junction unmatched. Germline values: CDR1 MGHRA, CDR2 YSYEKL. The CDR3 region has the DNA TGCGCCAGCAGCCAAGGTGGGACTAGCGGGGGGGGACAAGAGACCCAGTACTTC. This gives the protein CASSQGGTSGGGQETQYF.

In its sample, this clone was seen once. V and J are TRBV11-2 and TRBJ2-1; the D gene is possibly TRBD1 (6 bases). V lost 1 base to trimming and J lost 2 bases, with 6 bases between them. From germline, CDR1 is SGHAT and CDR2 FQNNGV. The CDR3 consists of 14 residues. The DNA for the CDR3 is TGTGCCAGCAGCTTAGGGACAGCCTACAATGAGCAGTTCTTC. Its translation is CASSLGTAYNEQFF.

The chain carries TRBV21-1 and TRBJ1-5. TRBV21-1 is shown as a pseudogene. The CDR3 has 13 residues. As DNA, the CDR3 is TGTGCCAGCAAGGGGGGGCAGCAACAGCCCCAGCATTTT. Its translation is CASKGGQQQPQHF.

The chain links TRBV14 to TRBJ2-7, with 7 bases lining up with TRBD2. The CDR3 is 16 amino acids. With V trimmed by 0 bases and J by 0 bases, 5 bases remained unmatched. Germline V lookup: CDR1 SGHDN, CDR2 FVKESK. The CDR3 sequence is CASSQDLGEGSYEQYF. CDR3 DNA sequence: TGTGCCAGCAGCCAAGATCTTGGGGAGGGCTCCTACGAGCAGTACTTC. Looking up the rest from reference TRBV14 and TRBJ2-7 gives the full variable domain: EAGVTQFPSHSVIEKGQTVTLRCDPISGHDNLYWYRRVMGKEIKFLLHFVKESKQDESGMPNNRFLAERTGGTYSTLKVQPAELEDSGVYFCASSQDLGEGSYEQYFGPGTRLTVT.

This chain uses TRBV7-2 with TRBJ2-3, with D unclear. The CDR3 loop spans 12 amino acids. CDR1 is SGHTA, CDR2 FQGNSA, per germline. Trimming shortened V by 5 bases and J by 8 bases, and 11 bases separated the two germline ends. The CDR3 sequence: CASSLPRGTQYF. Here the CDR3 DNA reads TGTGCCAGCAGCCTGCCCCGAGGTACGCAGTATTTT.

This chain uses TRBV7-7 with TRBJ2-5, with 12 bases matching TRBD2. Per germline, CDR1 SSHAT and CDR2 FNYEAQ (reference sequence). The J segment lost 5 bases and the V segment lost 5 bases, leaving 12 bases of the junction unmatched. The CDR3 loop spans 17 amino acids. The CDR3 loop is CASSRGASGGAFETQYF. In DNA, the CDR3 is TGTGCCAGCAGCCGCGGAGCTAGCGGGGGGGCCTTTGAGACCCAGTACTTC.

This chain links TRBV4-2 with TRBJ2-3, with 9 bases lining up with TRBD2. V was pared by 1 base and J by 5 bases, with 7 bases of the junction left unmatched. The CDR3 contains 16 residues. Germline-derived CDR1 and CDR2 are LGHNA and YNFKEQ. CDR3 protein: CASSQGIAGARDTQYF. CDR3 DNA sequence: TGTGCCAGCAGCCAAGGGATAGCGGGGGCGAGAGATACGCAGTATTTT.

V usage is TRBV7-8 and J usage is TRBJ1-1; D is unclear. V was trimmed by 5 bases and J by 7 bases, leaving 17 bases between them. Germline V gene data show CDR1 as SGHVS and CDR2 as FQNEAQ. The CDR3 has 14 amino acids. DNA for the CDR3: TGTGCCAGCAGCCCCACCAGAGGCACCAATGAAGCTTTCTTT. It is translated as CASSPTRGTNEAFF.

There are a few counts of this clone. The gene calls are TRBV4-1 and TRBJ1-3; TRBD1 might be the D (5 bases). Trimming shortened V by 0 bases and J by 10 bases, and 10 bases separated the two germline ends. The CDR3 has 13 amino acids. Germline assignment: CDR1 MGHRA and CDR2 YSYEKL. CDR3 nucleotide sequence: TGCGCCAGCAGCCAAGATGGCAGGGCGACCATATATTTT. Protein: CASSQDGRATIYF.

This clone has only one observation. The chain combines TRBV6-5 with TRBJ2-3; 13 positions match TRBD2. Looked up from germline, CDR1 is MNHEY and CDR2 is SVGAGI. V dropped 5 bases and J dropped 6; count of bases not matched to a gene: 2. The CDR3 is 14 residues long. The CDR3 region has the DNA TGTGCCAGCAGTACTAGCGGGGGGGAGGATACGCAGTATTTT. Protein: CASSTSGGEDTQYF.

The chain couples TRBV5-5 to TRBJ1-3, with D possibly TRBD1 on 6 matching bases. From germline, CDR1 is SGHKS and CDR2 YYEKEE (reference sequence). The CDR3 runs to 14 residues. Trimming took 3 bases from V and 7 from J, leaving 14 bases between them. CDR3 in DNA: TGTGCCAGCAGCTCCCCAGGGGTTTGGAACACCATATATTTT. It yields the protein CASSSPGVWNTIYF.

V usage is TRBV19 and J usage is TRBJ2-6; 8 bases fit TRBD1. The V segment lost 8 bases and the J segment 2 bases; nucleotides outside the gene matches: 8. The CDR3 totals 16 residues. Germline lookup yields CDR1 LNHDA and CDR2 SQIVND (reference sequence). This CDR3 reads CASQRAGGTGANVLTF. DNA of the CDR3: TGTGCCAGTCAGAGGGCAGGGGGCACTGGGGCCAACGTCCTGACTTTC.

CDR3: CASSLPGNTEAFF. In nucleotides, the CDR3 is TGTGCCAGCAGCTTACCAGGTAACACTGAAGCTTTCTTT. This chain uses TRBV11-1 with TRBJ1-1; unclear D gene. V lost 2 bases to trimming and J lost 2 bases, with 6 bases between them. CDR1 is SGHAT and CDR2 is FQDESV in the germline V gene (reference sequence). The CDR3 runs 13 residues.

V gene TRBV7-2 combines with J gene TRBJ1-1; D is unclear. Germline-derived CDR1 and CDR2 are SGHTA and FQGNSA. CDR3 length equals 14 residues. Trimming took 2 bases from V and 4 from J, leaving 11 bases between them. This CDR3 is CASSLTSPGTEAFF. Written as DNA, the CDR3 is TGTGCCAGCAGCTTAACCTCACCGGGCACTGAAGCTTTCTTT.

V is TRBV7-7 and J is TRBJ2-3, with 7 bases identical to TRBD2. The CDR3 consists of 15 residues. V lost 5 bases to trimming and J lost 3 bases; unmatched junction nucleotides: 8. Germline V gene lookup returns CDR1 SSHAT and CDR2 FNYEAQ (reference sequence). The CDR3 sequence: CASSPGLSDTDTQYF. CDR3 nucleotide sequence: TGTGCCAGCAGCCCGGGACTATCCGATACAGATACGCAGTATTTT.

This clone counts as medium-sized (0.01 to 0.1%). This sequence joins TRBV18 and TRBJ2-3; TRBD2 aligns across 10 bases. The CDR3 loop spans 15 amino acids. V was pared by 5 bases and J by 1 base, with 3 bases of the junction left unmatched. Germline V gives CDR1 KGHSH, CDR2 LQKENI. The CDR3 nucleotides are TGTGCCAGCTCAGGTGGACTAGCGGGCACAGATACGCAGTATTTT. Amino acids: CASSGGLAGTDTQYF.

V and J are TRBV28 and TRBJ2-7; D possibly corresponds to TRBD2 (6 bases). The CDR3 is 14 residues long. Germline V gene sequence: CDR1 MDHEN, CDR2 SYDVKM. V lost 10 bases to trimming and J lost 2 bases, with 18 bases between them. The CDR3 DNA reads TGTGCCATCGCAAGCGGCGGGGCGCCCTACGAGCAGTACTTC. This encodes CAIASGGAPYEQYF.